This is a list of T cell receptor beta chains from one sample in a study of cytomegalovirus exposure and HLA in healthy donors. Repertoires were generated with immunoSEQ multiplex PCR, while TCRdb's copy carries only in-frame clones and drops some. The sample contains 200,000 to 250,000 clones, approximately 85% of which appear only once. The sequencing sample was made of PBMCs. The receptors come from a girl aged 2 to 9 in good health and CMV-seronegative. The CDR3 runs from the conserved cysteine through the conserved F or W. D genes are given only for firm matches. The listing skips clone size in some rows; elsewhere it reads once, few, many or a size class.

V gene	D gene	CDR3 length	clone size	J gene	CDR3 protein	CDR3 DNA
TRBV6-5	TRBD1	16	NA	TRBJ2-7	CASSYSMDRGLWEQYF	TGTGCCAGCAGTTACTCAATGGACAGGGGGCTCTGGGAGCAGTACTTC
TRBV7-9	TRBD2	15	NA	TRBJ2-7	CASSLGGTRGYEQYF	TGTGCCAGCAGCTTAGGGGGGACTAGGGGGTACGAGCAGTACTTC
TRBV11-3	NA	12	NA	TRBJ1-2	CASSSSGRGYTF	TGTGCCAGCAGCTCAAGCGGTCGGGGCTACACCTTC
TRBV7-8	NA	16	NA	TRBJ2-1	CASSFLGTGPYNEQFF	TGTGCCAGCAGCTTTCTTGGTACAGGGCCCTACAATGAGCAGTTCTTC
TRBV7-8	NA	12	NA	TRBJ1-5	CATGISYQPQHF	TGTGCCACGGGGATCAGCTATCAGCCCCAGCATTTT
TRBV7-8	TRBD1	13	once	TRBJ1-2	CASSWDRGYGYTF	TGTGCCAGCAGCTGGGACAGGGGCTATGGCTACACCTTC
TRBV4-1	NA	20	NA	TRBJ2-7	CASSQFGVAVVRLTSYEQYF	TGCGCCAGCAGCCAGTTCGGGGTCGCGGTGGTCAGGTTAACTTCCTACGAGCAGTACTTC
TRBV5-1	TRBD2	15	NA	TRBJ2-3	CASSFSGSYTDTQYF	TGCGCCAGCAGCTTTAGCGGGAGCTACACAGATACGCAGTATTTT
TRBV10-2	TRBD1	13	once	TRBJ1-2	CASGDRGQGGYTF	TGCGCCAGCGGGGACAGGGGGCAGGGTGGCTACACCTTC
TRBV7-9	TRBD2	17	NA	TRBJ2-3	CASSRLAGGPSTDTQYF	TGTGCCAGCTCGAGACTAGCGGGAGGTCCTAGCACAGATACGCAGTATTTT
TRBV2	NA	13	NA	TRBJ2-1	CASSGVSYNEQFF	TGTGCCAGCAGTGGAGTTAGCTACAATGAGCAGTTCTTC
TRBV5-1	TRBD2	15	NA	TRBJ2-1	CASSRSGESYNEQFF	TGCGCCAGCAGCCGCAGCGGGGAGTCGTACAATGAGCAGTTCTTC
TRBV9	NA	15	NA	TRBJ2-1	CASSVGQGLGYEQFF	TGTGCCAGCAGCGTAGGCCAGGGTCTAGGGTATGAGCAGTTCTTC
TRBV5-5	NA	12	NA	TRBJ1-2	CASSFSGWGYTF	TGTGCCAGCAGCTTCTCAGGGTGGGGCTACACCTTC
TRBV29-1	NA	16	NA	TRBJ2-1	CSVEDVQGPFYNEQFF	TGCAGCGTTGAAGATGTACAGGGTCCCTTCTACAATGAGCAGTTCTTC
TRBV6-4	NA	14	NA	TRBJ2-7	CASSDTDKTYEQYF	TGTGCCAGCAGTGACACGGACAAAACCTACGAGCAGTACTTC
TRBV9	NA	20	NA	TRBJ1-2	CASSGRGDWTRDYSNYGYTF	TGTGCCAGCAGCGGACGGGGGGATTGGACAAGGGACTACTCTAACTATGGCTACACCTTC
TRBV2	NA	14	NA	TRBJ2-4	CASSAGKTKNIQYF	TGTGCCAGCAGTGCGGGGAAAACCAAAAACATTCAGTACTTC
TRBV27	TRBD1	20	NA	TRBJ2-6	CASSLMIAGQGAGGANVLTF	TGTGCCAGCAGTTTAATGATCGCGGGACAGGGGGCGGGTGGGGCCAACGTCCTGACTTTC
TRBV6-5	TRBD1	14	NA	TRBJ1-6	CASSRDRGGSPLHF	TGTGCCAGCAGTCGAGACAGGGGAGGATCACCCCTCCACTTT
TRBV5-1	TRBD2	14	NA	TRBJ2-1	CASCAGLGGNEQFF	TGCGCCAGCTGTGCTGGACTAGGAGGAAATGAGCAGTTCTTC
TRBV5-1	NA	16	NA	TRBJ1-2	CASSLTQGLTNYGYTF	TGCGCCAGCAGCTTAACACAGGGCCTTACTAACTATGGCTACACCTTC
TRBV4-1	NA	12	NA	TRBJ2-1	CASSQVDNEQFF	TGCGCCAGCAGCCAAGTCGACAATGAGCAGTTCTTC
TRBV27	NA	13	NA	TRBJ1-1	CASSFRGGTEAFF	TGTGCCAGCAGTTTTAGGGGGGGGACTGAAGCTTTCTTT
TRBV30	NA	17	NA	TRBJ2-7	CAWSPRVSSFRGYEQYF	TGTGCCTGGAGTCCCCGGGTATCGTCCTTCAGGGGATACGAGCAGTACTTC
TRBV25-1	TRBD1	15	NA	TRBJ2-7	CASSPPGGRPYEQYF	TGTGCCAGCAGTCCTCCAGGGGGCCGGCCCTACGAGCAGTACTTC
TRBV5-1	NA	15	NA	TRBJ1-2	CASSPRDPTTYGYTF	TGCGCCAGCAGCCCACGCGACCCTACTACCTATGGCTACACCTTC
TRBV7-6	TRBD1	15	NA	TRBJ1-1	CASSLAGQVNTEAFF	TGTGCCAGCAGCTTAGCGGGACAGGTTAACACTGAAGCTTTCTTT